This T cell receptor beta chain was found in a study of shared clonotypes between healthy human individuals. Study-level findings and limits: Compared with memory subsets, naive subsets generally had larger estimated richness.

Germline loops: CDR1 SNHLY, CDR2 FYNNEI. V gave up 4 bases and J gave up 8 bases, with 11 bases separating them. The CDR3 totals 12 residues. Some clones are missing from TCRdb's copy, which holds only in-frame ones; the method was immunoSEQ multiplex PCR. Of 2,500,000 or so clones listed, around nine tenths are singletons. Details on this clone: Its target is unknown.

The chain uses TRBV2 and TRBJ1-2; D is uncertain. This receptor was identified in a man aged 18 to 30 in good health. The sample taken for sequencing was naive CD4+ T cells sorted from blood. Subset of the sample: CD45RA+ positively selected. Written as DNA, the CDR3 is TGTGCCAGCAGTGCAACGGCTGGGGGCTACACCTTC. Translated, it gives CASSATAGGYTF.